Shown below are 17 T cell receptor beta chains from a single sample sequenced in a study of regulatory T cells in long-lasting Graves disease. Time point given: persistent/refractory GD, antithyroid drugs over 5 years with positive TRAb. Extracted RNA from PBMCs served as the source of the TCR library. Arm-PCR of CDR3 regions and iRepertoire HTBI primers were used to build TCR beta libraries. TCRdb recomputed calls from the multiplex PCR reads with MiXCR, one row per CDR3 protein. The sample consists of hundreds of thousands of distinct CDR3 sequences, 30% of them appearing once. The specimen comprised peripheral blood mononuclear cells (PBMCs), sampled when the disease was refractory, from a patient treated with antithyroid drugs. These receptors originate from a female donor with Graves disease.

In this sample, this clonotype turned up a few times. Sequence at one end of the junction differs from germline and may be a read error. The rearrangement uses TRBV11-2 and TRBJ2-5; 7 positions agree with TRBD1. Looked up from germline, CDR1 is SGHAT and CDR2 is FQNNGV. The CDR3 runs to 14 residues. The CDR3 is CANSFRGKQETQYF. The CDR3 DNA reads as TGTGCCAACAGCTTCAGGGGGAAACAAGAGACCCAGTACTTC.

This clonotype was picked up a small number of times. The chain employs TRBV5-1 and TRBJ1-2; 7 bases fit TRBD1. The CDR3 runs to 20 residues. J gave up 1 base and V 2 bases, and 20 bases lay outside the gene matches. CDR1 is SGHRS, CDR2 YFSETQ, per germline. CDR3 amino acids: CASSFFPTYGQETNNYGYTF. CDR3 bases: TGCGCCAGCAGCTTTTTTCCTACCTACGGACAGGAAACTAATAACTATGGCTACACCTTC.

The rearrangement joins TRBV30 to TRBJ2-5, with D unresolved. The CDR3 consists of 13 residues. Germline CDR1 reads GTSNPN; CDR2 reads SVGIG (reference sequence). V dropped 0 bases and J dropped 2 bases, with 7 bases sitting between them. In DNA, the CDR3 is TGTGCCTGGAGTGTATTTAGACAAGAGACCCAGTACTTC. As protein: CAWSVFRQETQYF.

This clonotype has more than one count but fewer than ten. The V gene is TRBV20-1, the J gene TRBJ1-1, with a weak D call TRBD1 (6 bases). The length of the CDR3 is 14 residues. Germline V gene sequence: CDR1 DFQATT, CDR2 SNEGSKA (reference sequence). V lost 1 base, J lost 0 bases, and 9 bases lay in between. CDR3: CSARVGALNTEAFF. Here the CDR3 DNA reads TGCAGTGCTAGAGTGGGGGCCCTGAACACTGAAGCTTTCTTT.

There are a few counts of this clonotype. The chain combines TRBV29-1 with TRBJ2-2; possible D gene TRBD2, 6 bases. The CDR3 is 13 amino acids. Germline V gene lookup returns CDR1 SQVTM and CDR2 ANQGSEA. V was trimmed by 6 bases and J by 4 bases, leaving 12 bases between them. CDR3 sequence reads: CSVTRTITGELFF. The DNA for the CDR3 is TGCAGCGTCACAAGGACTATCACCGGGGAGCTGTTTTTT.

This clonotype was detected ten times or more. The chain combines TRBV28 with TRBJ1-2; D might be TRBD1 (5 bases). Germline CDR1 MDHEN, CDR2 SYDVKM. Trimming stripped 6 bases from V and 7 bases from J, with 12 bases between. The CDR3 totals 12 residues. The CDR3 sequence is CASSMGGTGYTF. The CDR3 coding sequence is TGTGCCAGCAGCATGGGGGGGACTGGCTACACCTTC.

This clonotype showed up many times. The CDR3 reads CASSLREGYEQYF. CDR3 nucleotides: TGTGCCAGCAGTCTGCGGGAGGGCTACGAGCAGTACTTC. J is TRBJ2-7 and V is TRBV27; 9 bases align to TRBD2. CDR1 is MNHEY and CDR2 is SMNVEV in the germline V gene (reference sequence). V was clipped by 5 bases and J by 3 bases; unmatched bases: 2. CDR3 size: 13 residues.

This clonotype showed up just a few times. The CDR3 region has the DNA TGTGCCAGCAGCCCCGGGACAGGGGGCGGACATCTTTACGAGCAGTACTTC. Translation gives CASSPGTGGGHLYEQYF. This rearrangement joins TRBV7-9 to TRBJ2-7; 12 bases line up with TRBD1. CDR3 length: 17 amino acids. The germline CDR1 and CDR2 sequences are SEHNR and FQNEAQ (reference sequence). V trimming: 5 bases; J trimming: 4 bases; junction bases outside the gene matches: 12.

This chain uses TRBV13 with TRBJ2-7, with D possibly TRBD1 on 5 matching bases. Germline assignment: CDR1 PRHDT and CDR2 FYEKMQ (reference sequence). This CDR3 is built from 15 residues. V gave up 4 bases and J gave up 0 bases, with 13 bases separating them. Here the CDR3 reads CASSSEGHLSYEQYF. As DNA, the CDR3 is TGTGCCAGCAGCTCAGAAGGACACCTCTCCTACGAGCAGTACTTC. The complete variable domain, with remaining parts taken from reference TRBV13 and TRBJ2-7, reads AAGVIQSPRHLIKEKRETATLKCYPIPRHDTVYWYQQGPGQDPQFLISFYEKMQSDKGSIPDRFSAQQFSDYHSELNMSSLELGDSALYFCASSSEGHLSYEQYFGPGTRLTVT.

Remarks on this clonotype: The germline gene is not matched at one end of the junction; a read error may be the cause. V gene TRBV7-9 combines with J gene TRBJ1-1; D is perhaps TRBD1 (5 bases). CDR1 and CDR2 (germline): SEHNR, FQNEAQ (reference sequence). CDR3 size: 12 residues. The CDR3 spells CASSLVGTEALF. CDR3 bases: TGTGCCAGCAGCTTAGTGGGGACTGAAGCTTTGTTT.

In this sample, this clonotype turned up a few times. The chain couples TRBV27 to TRBJ1-5; 11 bases map to TRBD1. Germline CDR1 MNHEY, CDR2 SMNVEV (reference sequence). The V segment lost 6 bases and the J segment 4 bases; nucleotides outside the gene matches: 5. The CDR3 spans 15 residues. The DNA for the CDR3 is TGTGCCAGCAGCCGGACAGGGGGCAGAAATCAGCCCCAGCATTTT. This gives the protein CASSRTGGRNQPQHF.

There are a few counts of this clonotype. This chain connects TRBV20-1 to TRBJ2-7; TRBD1 agrees at 8 bases. The CDR3 runs 14 residues. Germline lookup yields CDR1 DFQATT and CDR2 SNEGSKA (reference sequence). V was clipped by 6 bases and J by 5 bases; unmatched bases: 12. The CDR3 reads CSAMGQVYPNEQYF. The CDR3 DNA is TGCAGTGCCATGGGACAGGTGTACCCGAACGAGCAGTACTTC.

This chain links TRBV3-1 with TRBJ1-1; D might be TRBD1 (5 bases). The germline V gene has CDR1 LGHDT and CDR2 YNNKEL (reference sequence). This CDR3 region has 11 residues. V was cut by 4 bases and J by 9 bases, with 9 bases left in between. DNA for the CDR3: TGTGCCAGCAGCCCCCGACAGAAAGCTTTCTTT. It is translated as CASSPRQKAFF. The variable domain in full, with the rest retrieved from reference TRBV3-1 and TRBJ1-1, is DTAVSQTPKYLVTQMGNDKSIKCEQNLGHDTMYWYKQDSKKFLKIMFSYNNKELIINETVPNRFSPKSPDKAHLNLHINSLELGDSAVYFCASSPRQKAFFGQGTRLTVV.

The genes are TRBV10-1 and TRBJ2-5; TRBD2 matches 12 bases. Germline V lookup: CDR1 WNHNN, CDR2 SYGVQD (reference sequence). CDR3 length: 17 residues. The J segment lost 4 bases and the V segment lost 0 bases, leaving 6 bases of the junction unmatched. DNA for the CDR3: TGCGCCAGCAGTGAGTCGAAGGCTAGCGGGAGGGCAGAGACCCAGTACTTC. This codes for CASSESKASGRAETQYF.

V usage is TRBV14 and J usage is TRBJ1-6; D not resolved. The V gene lost 4 bases and the J gene lost 1 base, with 11 bases spanning the gap. Germline lookup yields CDR1 SGHDN and CDR2 FVKESK. This CDR3 is built from 16 residues. The CDR3 bases are TGTGCCAGCAGCCCTACTGCAAGTTCCTATAATTCACCCCTCCACTTT. This gives the protein CASSPTASSYNSPLHF.

The V and J genes are TRBV28 and TRBJ2-2; 7 positions match TRBD2. The J segment lost 7 bases and the V segment lost 5 bases, leaving 4 bases of the junction unmatched. The CDR3 totals 13 residues. Germline V gives CDR1 MDHEN, CDR2 SYDVKM. The CDR3 DNA follows: TGTGCCAGCAGTGAAGCGGGGAGCGGGGAGCTGTTTTTT. As protein: CASSEAGSGELFF.

Ten or more counts support this clonotype. This sequence joins TRBV28 and TRBJ2-4, with TRBD1 matching over 8 bases. Per germline, CDR1 MDHEN and CDR2 SYDVKM. The CDR3 has 13 amino acids. V lost 5 bases and J lost 6; bases outside the gene matches: 3. The CDR3 sequence is CASSPGGGNIQYF. CDR3 nucleotide sequence: TGTGCCAGCAGTCCAGGGGGCGGAAACATTCAGTACTTC.